The entry that follows covers one T cell receptor beta chain sequence. Other DNA sequences in the sample encode the same CDR3. With V trimmed by 4 bases and J by 0 bases, 2 bases remained unmatched. The CDR3 length is 14 residues. Germline CDR1 reads ENHRY; CDR2 reads SYGVKD. Assay: immunoSEQ multiplex PCR; the TCRdb copy retains only in-frame clones and omits some. The sample consists of a few hundred thousand clones, over 75% of them appearing once. The data were taken from a study of blood T cell repertoires in COVID-19. The overall study: Acute and convalescent COVID-19 samples came from the United States, Italy and Spain. T cells, B-cell-depleted T cells, or PBMCs provided the cDNA or gDNA that served as material.

The Seattle patients joined while their infection was active and were tracked longitudinally afterward. The specimen was peripheral blood. This receptor was obtained from a woman between 65 and 79 years old with COVID-19, enrolled during active disease. The chain uses TRBV10-3 and TRBJ2-5; 7 nucleotides match TRBD1. CDR3 region: CAISVGTDQETQYF. CDR3 in DNA: TGTGCCATCAGTGTGGGGACAGACCAAGAGACCCAGTACTTC.